What follows describes a single TCR beta chain. Its cognate antigen is unknown. Sequencing was performed with immunoSEQ multiplex PCR; in TCRdb, only in-frame clones are kept and a portion is missing. Among about 370,000 clones listed, roughly nine tenths were seen once. Trimming left V 6 bases short and J 2 bases short, with 8 bases between. CDR1 is SNHLY and CDR2 is FYNNEI in the germline V gene. This CDR3 comprises 12 residues. This sample was taken from a study of Ad26.COV2.S vaccination and SARS-CoV-2 variants. The study's findings and limits: Comparable non-spike TCR breadth was observed in vaccine and placebo recipients. Relative to placebo recipients, vaccine recipients exhibited elevated spike-specific TCR breadth. TCR breadth and depth analyses may have underestimated total T cell responses.

Treatment indicated: 19 received Ad26.COV2.S at low or high dose, single or two shots; about five received placebo; per-sample allocation not given. The samples date from day 63 after the first vaccine or placebo injection. V is TRBV2 and J is TRBJ2-7; no firm D call. This sequence was found in a person aged 18 to 65 who received the Ad26.COV2.S COVID-19 vaccine or a placebo. The material sequenced was peripheral blood, taken in a trial of Ad26.COV2.S vaccine versus placebo. The CDR3 DNA is TGTGCCAGCAGACCAGAAACCTACGAGCAGTACTTC. Amino acids: CASRPETYEQYF.